Presented here are 28 T cell receptor beta chains from one specimen sequenced in a study of CD8+CD57+ T cells in acquired aplastic anemia. CDR3 and TCR beta VDJ profiling relied on a genomic DNA template. Via MiXCR, TCRdb re-called the reads, giving one row per CDR3 protein. The sample shows some 140,000 distinct CDR3 sequences, about 48% of them seen only once. The authors sequenced patients whose flow cytometry had shown CD8+CD57+ cell expansion. The sequenced material came from sorted CD4+, CD8+, or CD8+CD57+ T cells (not recorded which) from PBMCs. The source of these receptors is a human donor with aplastic anemia.

At least ten counts were recorded for this clonotype. The rearrangement links TRBV4-1 to TRBJ2-7; 13 positions match TRBD2. The CDR3 spans 15 residues. V dropped 6 bases and J dropped 3; count of bases not matched to a gene: 5. Germline V gene data show CDR1 as MGHRA and CDR2 as YSYEKL. DNA for the CDR3: TGCGCCAGCAGTCCAGGGACTAGCGGGGTCTACGAGCAGTACTTC. Encoded protein: CASSPGTSGVYEQYF.

The CDR3 spells CASSATASYEQYF. CDR3 DNA: TGTGCCAGCAGTGCGACAGCTTCCTACGAGCAGTACTTC. V gene TRBV2 combines with J gene TRBJ2-7, with D perhaps matching TRBD1 (5 bases). CDR3 size: 13 residues. Germline lookup yields CDR1 SNHLY and CDR2 FYNNEI. Deletions cut 4 bases from V and 1 base from J, with 8 bases between.

The chain joins TRBV29-1 to TRBJ1-2, with TRBD1 matching over 10 bases. The germline V gene encodes CDR1 SQVTM and CDR2 ANQGSEA. Germline trimming cut 6 bases from V and 7 bases from J; bases unmatched to any gene: 5. CDR3 size: 12 residues. The CDR3 bases are TGCAGCGTGGAGACAGGGGGCCTTGGCTACACCTTC. Protein product: CSVETGGLGYTF.

In its sample, this clonotype was seen many times. The DNA for the CDR3 is TGTGCCAGCAGCCTATCCGGGACAGTAAAAAACATTCAGTACTTC. Translating gives CASSLSGTVKNIQYF. The chain employs TRBV7-8 and TRBJ2-4; 7 nucleotides agree with TRBD1. The CDR3 sequence is 15 residues long. The germline CDR1 and CDR2 sequences are SGHVS and FQNEAQ. Trimming took 5 bases from V and 4 from J; bases not matched to a gene: 8.

The chain couples TRBV4-1 to TRBJ2-7; D unclear. The V end was cut by 1 base, the J end by 6 bases, with 10 bases between. This CDR3 has 13 residues. Germline assignment: CDR1 MGHRA and CDR2 YSYEKL. DNA for the CDR3: TGCGCCAGCAGCCAAGTTAAGGGATCCGAGCAGTACTTC. Amino acids: CASSQVKGSEQYF.

This clonotype was seen more than once but under ten times. DNA of the CDR3: TGTGCCATCACCAGACAGGGCGTCGAGAACACTGAAGCTTTCTTT. This encodes CAITRQGVENTEAFF. The rearrangement joins TRBV10-3 to TRBJ1-1; the match to TRBD1 covers 7 bases. Unmatched junction bases numbered 9, after V lost 7 bases and J lost 1 base. The CDR3 is 15 amino acids. Germline lookup yields CDR1 ENHRY and CDR2 SYGVKD.

The chain has TRBV2 and TRBJ2-5; possible D gene TRBD1, 5 bases. Trimming stripped 3 bases from V and 5 bases from J, with 13 bases between. This CDR3 spans 14 amino acids. The germline CDR1 and CDR2 sequences are SNHLY and FYNNEI. CDR3 protein: CASSDQGYWETQYF. The CDR3 bases are TGTGCCAGCAGTGATCAGGGATATTGGGAGACCCAGTACTTC.

In its sample, this clonotype was seen a few times. The CDR3 is CASRTSGRDEQFF. CDR3 nucleotides: TGTGCCAGCAGGACCTCAGGGAGGGATGAGCAGTTCTTC. J is TRBJ2-1 and V is TRBV6-9; TRBD2 matches at 7 bases. V was clipped by 6 bases and J by 8 bases; unmatched bases: 7. CDR3 length: 13 amino acids. In germline, CDR1 is MNHGY, CDR2 SVAAGI.

This clonotype was counted between two and nine times. The chain employs TRBV19 and TRBJ2-3; no reliable D call. CDR1 and CDR2 from the germline V gene are LNHDA and SQIVND (reference sequence). The CDR3 has 12 amino acids. Trimming took off 5 bases at V and 5 bases at J, with 8 bases between the two ends. CDR3 nucleotide sequence: TGTGCCAGTAGTGAGGTGGGAGATACGCAGTATTTT. Encoded protein: CASSEVGDTQYF.

This rearrangement joins TRBV2 to TRBJ1-5; D uncertain. The CDR3 is made up of 14 amino acids. V lost 5 bases and J 6 bases, leaving 14 bases between the germline ends. Germline V gene lookup returns CDR1 SNHLY and CDR2 FYNNEI. The CDR3 nucleotides are TGTGCCAGCAGTCTAAATCTGCTTACTCAGCCCCAGCATTTT. Its translation is CASSLNLLTQPQHF.

This clonotype has only one observation. A much more abundant neighbour one base away suggests this may be a read error. The CDR3 does not end in the conserved phenylalanine or tryptophan, so this is likely a read error. The V call is TRBV7-9, the J call TRBJ1-1; tentatively, D is TRBD1 (6 bases). V shed 1 base and J shed 4 bases, with 13 bases lying between them. CDR3 length: 15 amino acids. Germline-derived CDR1 and CDR2 are SEHNR and FQNEAQ (reference sequence). CDR3 coding DNA: TGTGCCAGCAGCTTAGGGGATTTGGGGGCCACTGAAGCTTTCCTT. It specifies CASSLGDLGATEAFL.

At least ten counts were recorded for this clonotype. The CDR3 nucleotides read TGTGCCAGCAGCTTAGGGGTTATAACAGAAGCTTTCTTT. Translated: CASSLGVITEAFF. The genes are TRBV7-9 and TRBJ1-1; D not resolved. Germline CDR1 is SEHNR and CDR2 is FQNEAQ (reference sequence). V was clipped by 1 base and J by 8 bases, with 11 bases between them. The CDR3 is 13 amino acids.

This clonotype has more than one count but fewer than ten. The chain joins TRBV7-9 to TRBJ1-5, with D perhaps matching TRBD1 (6 bases). The germline CDR1 and CDR2 sequences are SEHNR and FQNEAQ (reference sequence). This CDR3 spans 15 amino acids. V was clipped by 4 bases and J by 11 bases, with 21 bases between them. The CDR3 bases are TGTGCCAGCAGCTATTCGGGGGGGCAGAGAGAGACCCAGCATTTT. Protein: CASSYSGGQRETQHF.

As for this clonotype: The junction does not match germline at one end; this may be a read error. This chain uses TRBV10-3 with TRBJ1-1, with 8 bases lining up with TRBD1. The CDR3 has 14 amino acids. Germline CDR1 and CDR2: ENHRY and SYGVKD. The CDR3, as DNA: TGTGCCAGCAGTTTTAGTACAGGGGGGACTGAAGCTTTCTTT. Residues: CASSFSTGGTEAFF.

The sample holds many counts of this clonotype. The V call is TRBV2, the J call TRBJ1-2; the match to TRBD1 covers 7 bases. CDR3 length equals 12 residues. Trimming at V came to 8 bases and at J to 6 bases, leaving 6 bases not matched to a gene. Germline V lookup: CDR1 SNHLY, CDR2 FYNNEI. CDR3 bases: TGTGCCAGCCTGCTGGGACAGAATGGCTACACCTTC. Residues: CASLLGQNGYTF.

In this sample, this clonotype turned up many times. The chain joins TRBV12-5 to TRBJ2-2; D unclear. V was pared by 6 bases and J by 15 bases, with 14 bases between. The CDR3 totals 11 residues. Looked up from germline, CDR1 is LGHNT and CDR2 is FRNRAP. Written as DNA, the CDR3 is TGTGCTAGTGGCTCTTTTAATGCGGTGTTTTTT. Protein: CASGSFNAVFF.

The chain recombines TRBV2 with TRBJ2-6; D is ambiguous. Trimming shortened V by 4 bases and J by 2 bases, and 3 bases separated the two germline ends. The V gene's germline CDR1 is SNHLY and CDR2 FYNNEI. CDR3 length: 13 residues. This CDR3 reads CASSVTGANVLTF. The DNA of the CDR3 is TGTGCCAGCAGTGTGACTGGGGCCAACGTCCTGACTTTC.

The chain employs TRBV7-2 and TRBJ2-7; 8 bases line up with TRBD1. From germline, CDR1 is SGHTA and CDR2 FQGNSA. The CDR3 sequence is 13 residues long. With V trimmed by 6 bases and J by 5 bases, 6 bases remained unmatched. CDR3 coding DNA: TGTGCCAGCAGACACAGGGGGTACAACGAGCAGTACTTC. Translation: CASRHRGYNEQYF.

The V call is TRBV7-8, the J call TRBJ2-5, with TRBD1 as a possible D gene (6 bases). This CDR3 spans 14 amino acids. With 7 bases removed from V and 3 bases from J, the gap between germline ends came to 15 bases. The germline CDR1 and CDR2 sequences are SGHVS and FQNEAQ. CDR3 protein: CASTWTESKETQYF. The CDR3 DNA reads as TGTGCCAGCACGTGGACAGAGTCCAAAGAGACCCAGTACTTC.

This clonotype appeared a few times. This rearrangement joins TRBV5-6 to TRBJ2-7, with unresolved D. Trimming cost V 2 bases and J 1 base, with 4 bases left between them. The CDR3 runs 12 residues. Per the germline V gene, CDR1 is SGHDT and CDR2 is YYEEEE. CDR3 bases: TGTGCCAGCAGCTTCCAGTCCTACGAGCAGTACTTC. Translating it yields CASSFQSYEQYF.

J is TRBJ2-3 and V is TRBV11-2, with TRBD2 as a possible D gene (5 bases). Germline V gene data show CDR1 as SGHAT and CDR2 as FQNNGV. The CDR3 runs to 15 residues. V lost 0 bases and J lost 2, with 9 bases in between. CDR3 sequence reads: CASSLERGYTDTQYF. The CDR3 region has the DNA TGTGCCAGCAGCTTAGAACGGGGTTACACAGATACGCAGTATTTT.

This clonotype was counted only a few times. This may be a read error: a much more frequent sequence differs by one nucleotide. J is TRBJ1-1 and V is TRBV5-5; no clear D gene. The germline V gene has CDR1 SGHKS and CDR2 YYEKEE (reference sequence). Trimming stripped 2 bases from V and 6 bases from J, with 14 bases between. This CDR3 is 14 amino acids long. Here the CDR3 reads CASSFTRRGSEAFF. The CDR3, as DNA: TGTGCCAGCAGCTTTACCCGACGGGGATCTGAAGCTTTCTTT.

The chain uses TRBV9 and TRBJ1-1; D is undetermined. The CDR3 loop spans 16 amino acids. Looked up from germline, CDR1 is SGDLS and CDR2 is YYNGEE. The CDR3 here is CANSVEVRSLNTEAFF. The CDR3 DNA is TGTGCTAACAGCGTAGAGGTCCGTTCACTGAACACTGAAGCTTTCTTT.

This clonotype has a count of ten or more. The genes are TRBV20-1 and TRBJ1-3; weak D call: TRBD1 (6 bases). CDR1 is DFQATT and CDR2 is SNEGSKA in the germline V gene (reference sequence). The CDR3 runs to 15 residues. V lost 1 base, J lost 2 bases, and 12 bases lay in between. CDR3 sequence (DNA): TGCAGTGCTAGAGGACCAGGGGTTCCTGGAAACACCATATATTTT. Translated: CSARGPGVPGNTIYF.

This clonotype has a count of ten or more. The chain joins TRBV6-6 to TRBJ2-5; 10 bases are a match to TRBD1. Germline V gives CDR1 MNHNY, CDR2 SVGAGI (reference sequence). The CDR3 sequence is 15 residues long. The junction had 5 bases not matched to a gene; V was cut back by 2 bases and J by 5 bases. CDR3 nucleotides: TGTGCCAGCAGTTACCCAGAGACAGGGGGCGAGACCCAGTACTTC. This translates into CASSYPETGGETQYF.

CDR3 DNA sequence: TGCAGCATTTACGACGGACTAGCGGTAGCCGAGCAGTACTTC. This encodes CSIYDGLAVAEQYF. The V gene is TRBV29-1, the J gene TRBJ2-7, with TRBD2 identical over 10 bases. CDR1 and CDR2 (germline): SQVTM, ANQGSEA. V lost 8 bases, J lost 6 bases, and 13 bases stayed unmatched. This CDR3 comprises 14 residues.

The chain is built from TRBV15 and TRBJ2-1, with 9 bases that match TRBD1. The germline V gene has CDR1 LNHNV and CDR2 YYDKDF (reference sequence). The CDR3 is 14 amino acids. Trimming at V came to 4 bases and at J to 7 bases, leaving 5 bases not matched to a gene. The chain's CDR3 is CATSNRDRANEQFF. In DNA form, the CDR3 reads TGTGCCACCAGCAACCGGGACAGGGCTAATGAGCAGTTCTTC.

This clonotype was detected only a few times. The V and J genes are TRBV3-1 and TRBJ2-7; D remains unclear. Germline-derived CDR1 and CDR2 are LGHDT and YNNKEL (reference sequence). The CDR3 sequence is 13 residues long. Trimming took 0 bases from V and 2 from J, leaving 5 bases between them. The CDR3: CASSQDNAYEQYF. The CDR3 coding sequence is TGTGCCAGCAGCCAAGATAACGCCTACGAGCAGTACTTC.